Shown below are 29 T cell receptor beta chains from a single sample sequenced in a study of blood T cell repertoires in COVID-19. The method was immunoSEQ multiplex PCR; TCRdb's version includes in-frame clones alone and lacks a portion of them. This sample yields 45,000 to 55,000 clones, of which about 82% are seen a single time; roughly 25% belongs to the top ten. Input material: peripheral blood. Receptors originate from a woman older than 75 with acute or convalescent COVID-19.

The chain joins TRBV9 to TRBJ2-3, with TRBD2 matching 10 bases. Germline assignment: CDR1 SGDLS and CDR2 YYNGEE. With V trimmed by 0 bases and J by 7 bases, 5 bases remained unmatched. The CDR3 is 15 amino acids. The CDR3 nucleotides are TGTGCCAGCAGCGTAGAGGCTAGCGGGAGTAATACGCAGTATTTT. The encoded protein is CASSVEASGSNTQYF.

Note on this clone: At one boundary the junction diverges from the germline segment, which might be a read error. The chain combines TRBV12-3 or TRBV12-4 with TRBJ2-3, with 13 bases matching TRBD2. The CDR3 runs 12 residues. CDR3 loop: CASRAGTSGNIF. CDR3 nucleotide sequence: TGTGCCAGCAGGGCCGGGACTAGCGGGAATATTTTT.

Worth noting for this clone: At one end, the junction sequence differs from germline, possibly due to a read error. The CDR3 bases are TGTGCCAGCAGCCAAGTCCCGGGACAATTGCATTTT. As protein: CASSQVPGQLHF. The J gene is TRBJ2-3, the V gene TRBV3-1 (or the pseudogene TRBV3-2); maybe TRBD1 (6 bases). The germline V gene encodes CDR1 LGHDT and CDR2 YNNKEL (reference sequence). The CDR3 is made up of 12 amino acids.

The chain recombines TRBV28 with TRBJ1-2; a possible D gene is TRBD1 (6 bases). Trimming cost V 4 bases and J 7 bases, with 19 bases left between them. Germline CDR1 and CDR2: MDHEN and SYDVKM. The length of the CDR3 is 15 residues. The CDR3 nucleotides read TGTGCCAGCAGTTCCCATGCTGGGGGAGGGGGTGGCTACACCTTC. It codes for CASSSHAGGGGGYTF.

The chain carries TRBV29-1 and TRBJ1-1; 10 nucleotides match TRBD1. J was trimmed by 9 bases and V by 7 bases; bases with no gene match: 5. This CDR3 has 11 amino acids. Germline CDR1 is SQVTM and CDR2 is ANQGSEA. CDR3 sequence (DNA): TGCAGCGCGGGACAGGGGAGTAAAGCTTTCTTT. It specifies CSAGQGSKAFF.

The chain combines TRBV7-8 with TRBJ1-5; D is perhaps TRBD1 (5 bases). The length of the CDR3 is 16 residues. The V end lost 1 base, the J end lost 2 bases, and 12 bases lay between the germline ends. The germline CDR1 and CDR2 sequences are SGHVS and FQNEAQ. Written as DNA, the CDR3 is TGTGCCAGCAGCTTAGGAACAAGCAGGGGCAATCAGCCCCAGCATTTT. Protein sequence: CASSLGTSRGNQPQHF.

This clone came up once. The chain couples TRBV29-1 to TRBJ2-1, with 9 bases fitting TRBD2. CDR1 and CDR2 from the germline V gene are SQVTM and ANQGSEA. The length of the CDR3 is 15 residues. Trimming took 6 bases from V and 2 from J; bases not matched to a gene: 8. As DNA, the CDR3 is TGCAGCGTACGGGATAGCGGGGGCACCTACAATGAGCAGTTCTTC. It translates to CSVRDSGGTYNEQFF.

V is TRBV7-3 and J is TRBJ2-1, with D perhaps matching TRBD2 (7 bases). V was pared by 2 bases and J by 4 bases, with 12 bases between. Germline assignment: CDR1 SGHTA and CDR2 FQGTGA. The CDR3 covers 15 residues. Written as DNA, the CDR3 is TGTGCCAGCAGCTTAGAGGGAGGGGGTTACAATGAGCAGTTCTTC. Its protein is CASSLEGGGYNEQFF.

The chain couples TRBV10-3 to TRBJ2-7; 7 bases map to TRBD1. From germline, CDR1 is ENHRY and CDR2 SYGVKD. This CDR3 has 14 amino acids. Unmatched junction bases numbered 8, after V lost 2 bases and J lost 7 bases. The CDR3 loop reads CAISEVGQVEEQYF. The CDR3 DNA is TGTGCCATCAGTGAGGTTGGACAGGTGGAGGAGCAGTACTTC.

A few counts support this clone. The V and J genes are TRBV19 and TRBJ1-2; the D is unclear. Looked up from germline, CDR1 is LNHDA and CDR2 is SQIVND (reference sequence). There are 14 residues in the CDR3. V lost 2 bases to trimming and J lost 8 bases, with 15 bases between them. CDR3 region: CASSIMEGGGGYTF. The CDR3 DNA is TGTGCCAGTAGTATAATGGAGGGCGGCGGGGGCTACACCTTC.

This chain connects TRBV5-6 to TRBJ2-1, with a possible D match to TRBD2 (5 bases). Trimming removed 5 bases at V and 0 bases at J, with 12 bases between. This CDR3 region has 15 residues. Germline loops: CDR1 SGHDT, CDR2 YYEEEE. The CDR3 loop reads CASREQRSSYNEQFF. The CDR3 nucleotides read TGTGCCAGCAGAGAGCAGCGGTCCTCCTACAATGAGCAGTTCTTC. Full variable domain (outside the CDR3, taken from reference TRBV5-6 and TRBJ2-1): DAGVTQSPTHLIKTRGQQVTLRCSPKSGHDTVSWYQQALGQGPQFIFQYYEEEERQRGNFPDRFSGHQFPNYSSELNVNALLLGDSALYLCASREQRSSYNEQFFGPGTRLTVL.

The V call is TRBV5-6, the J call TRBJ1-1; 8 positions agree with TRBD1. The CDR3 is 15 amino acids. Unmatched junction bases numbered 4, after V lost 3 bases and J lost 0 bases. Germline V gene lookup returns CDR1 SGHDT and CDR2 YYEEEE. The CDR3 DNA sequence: TGTGCCAGCAGCTGGGGGACAGGACTGAACACTGAAGCTTTCTTT. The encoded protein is CASSWGTGLNTEAFF.

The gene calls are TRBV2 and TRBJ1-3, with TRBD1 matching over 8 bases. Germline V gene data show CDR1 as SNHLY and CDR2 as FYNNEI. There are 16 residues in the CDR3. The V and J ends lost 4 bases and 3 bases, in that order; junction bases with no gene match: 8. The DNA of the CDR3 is TGTGCCAGCAGTGGTTGGACAGGGCAGCGTGGAAACACCATATATTTT. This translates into CASSGWTGQRGNTIYF.

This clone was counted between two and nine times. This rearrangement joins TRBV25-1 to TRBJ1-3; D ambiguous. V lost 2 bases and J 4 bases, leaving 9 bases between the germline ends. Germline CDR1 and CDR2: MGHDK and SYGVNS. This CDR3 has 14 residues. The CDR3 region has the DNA TGTGCCAGCAGTGAAGCGGCAAGAGGAAACACCATATATTTT. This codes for CASSEAARGNTIYF.

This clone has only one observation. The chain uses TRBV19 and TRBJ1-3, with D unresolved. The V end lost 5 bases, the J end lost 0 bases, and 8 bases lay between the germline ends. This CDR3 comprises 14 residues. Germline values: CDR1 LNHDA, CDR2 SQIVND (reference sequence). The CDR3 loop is CASSAGFSGNTIYF. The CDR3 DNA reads TGTGCCAGTAGTGCAGGTTTCTCTGGAAACACCATATATTTT.

This CDR3 reads CASSLVRTSGGAPETQYF. CDR3 DNA: TGTGCCAGCAGCCTAGTAAGGACTAGCGGGGGGGCCCCAGAGACCCAGTACTTC. J is TRBJ2-5 and V is TRBV11-2; 15 nucleotides agree with TRBD2. The CDR3 covers 18 residues. The V gene end was trimmed by 5 bases and the J gene end by 4 bases; junction bases not matched to a gene: 11. In germline, CDR1 is SGHAT, CDR2 FQNNGV.

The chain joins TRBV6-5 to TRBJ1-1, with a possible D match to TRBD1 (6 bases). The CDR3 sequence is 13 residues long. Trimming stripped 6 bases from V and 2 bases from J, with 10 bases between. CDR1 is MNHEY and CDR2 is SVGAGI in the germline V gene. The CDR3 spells CASRQGFNTEAFF. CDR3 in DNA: TGTGCCAGCAGACAGGGTTTTAACACTGAAGCTTTCTTT.

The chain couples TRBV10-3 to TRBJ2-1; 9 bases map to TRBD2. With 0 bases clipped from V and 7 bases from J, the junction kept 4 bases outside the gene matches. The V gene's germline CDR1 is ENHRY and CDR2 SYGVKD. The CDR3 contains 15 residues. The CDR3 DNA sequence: TGTGCCATCAGTGAGTCGTTAGCGGGGGAGAATGAGCAGTTCTTC. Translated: CAISESLAGENEQFF.

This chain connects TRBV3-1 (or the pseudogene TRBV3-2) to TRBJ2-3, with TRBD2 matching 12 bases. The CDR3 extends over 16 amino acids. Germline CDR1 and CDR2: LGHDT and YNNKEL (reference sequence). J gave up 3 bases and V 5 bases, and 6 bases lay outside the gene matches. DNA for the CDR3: TGTGCCAGCAGCACGCAGACTAGCGGGGGTACAGATACGCAGTATTTT. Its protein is CASSTQTSGGTDTQYF.

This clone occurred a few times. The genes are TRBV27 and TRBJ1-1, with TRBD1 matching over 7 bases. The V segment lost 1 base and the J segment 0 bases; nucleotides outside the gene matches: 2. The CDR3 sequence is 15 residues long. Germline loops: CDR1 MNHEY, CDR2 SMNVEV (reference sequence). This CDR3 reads CASSLFGQVNTEAFF. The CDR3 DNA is TGTGCCAGCAGTTTATTTGGACAGGTGAACACTGAAGCTTTCTTT.

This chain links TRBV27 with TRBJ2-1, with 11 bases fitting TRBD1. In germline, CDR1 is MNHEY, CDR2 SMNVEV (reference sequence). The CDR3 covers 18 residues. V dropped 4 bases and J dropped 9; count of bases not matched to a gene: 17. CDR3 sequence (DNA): TGTGCCAGCAGTTCGGACAGGGGGCTGCGGGGGGGCTTTGGTGAGCAGTTCTTC. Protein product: CASSSDRGLRGGFGEQFF.

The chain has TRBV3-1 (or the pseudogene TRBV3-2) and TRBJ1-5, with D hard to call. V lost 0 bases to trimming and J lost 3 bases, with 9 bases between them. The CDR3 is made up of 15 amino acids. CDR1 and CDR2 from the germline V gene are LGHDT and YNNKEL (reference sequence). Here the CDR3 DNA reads TGTGCCAGCAGCCAAGATACAACAGTCAATCAGCCCCAGCATTTT. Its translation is CASSQDTTVNQPQHF.

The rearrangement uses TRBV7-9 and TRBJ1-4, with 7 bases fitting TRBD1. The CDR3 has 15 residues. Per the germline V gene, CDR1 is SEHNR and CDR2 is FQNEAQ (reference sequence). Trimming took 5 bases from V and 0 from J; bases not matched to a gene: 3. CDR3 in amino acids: CASSRDSSTNEKLFF. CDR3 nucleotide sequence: TGTGCCAGCAGCCGGGACAGCTCAACTAATGAAAAACTGTTTTTT.

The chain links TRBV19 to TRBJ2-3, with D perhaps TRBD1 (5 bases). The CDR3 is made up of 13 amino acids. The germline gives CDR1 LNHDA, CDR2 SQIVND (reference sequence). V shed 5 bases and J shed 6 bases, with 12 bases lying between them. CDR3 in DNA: TGTGCCAGTAGTCCTAACAGGAAGGATACGCAGTATTTT. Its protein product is CASSPNRKDTQYF.

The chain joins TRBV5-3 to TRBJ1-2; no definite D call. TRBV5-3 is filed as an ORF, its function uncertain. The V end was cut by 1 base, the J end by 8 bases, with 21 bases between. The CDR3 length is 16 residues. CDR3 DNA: TGTGCCAGAAGCTTGAGGCTTGAGGGCAAATGGGTGGGCTACACCTTC. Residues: CARSLRLEGKWVGYTF.

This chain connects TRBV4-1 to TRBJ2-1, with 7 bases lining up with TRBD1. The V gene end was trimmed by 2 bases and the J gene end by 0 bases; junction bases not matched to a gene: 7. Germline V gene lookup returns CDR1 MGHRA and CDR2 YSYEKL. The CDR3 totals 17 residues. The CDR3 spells CASSQPHAGGSYNEQFF. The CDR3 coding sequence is TGCGCCAGCAGCCAACCTCATGCAGGGGGCTCCTACAATGAGCAGTTCTTC.

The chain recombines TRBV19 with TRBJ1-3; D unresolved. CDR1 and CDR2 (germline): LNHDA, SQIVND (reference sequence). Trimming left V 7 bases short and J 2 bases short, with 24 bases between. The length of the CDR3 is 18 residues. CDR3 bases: TGTGCCAGTACCTCTACGCCGGGAGGGTTTCTTACTGGAAACACCATATATTTT. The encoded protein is CASTSTPGGFLTGNTIYF. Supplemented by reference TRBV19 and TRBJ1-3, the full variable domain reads DGGITQSPKYLFRKEGQNVTLSCEQNLNHDAMYWYRQDPGQGLRLIYYSQIVNDFQKGDIAEGYSVSREKKESFPLTVTSAQKNPTAFYLCASTSTPGGFLTGNTIYFGEGSWLTVV.

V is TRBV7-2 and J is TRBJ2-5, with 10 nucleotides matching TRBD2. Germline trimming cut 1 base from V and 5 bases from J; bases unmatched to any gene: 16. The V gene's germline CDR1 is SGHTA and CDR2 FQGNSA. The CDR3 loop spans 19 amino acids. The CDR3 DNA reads TGTGCCAGCAGCTTAGGGTCAGGGGGTCCTAGCGGGAGCTGGGAGACCCAGTACTTC. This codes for CASSLGSGGPSGSWETQYF.

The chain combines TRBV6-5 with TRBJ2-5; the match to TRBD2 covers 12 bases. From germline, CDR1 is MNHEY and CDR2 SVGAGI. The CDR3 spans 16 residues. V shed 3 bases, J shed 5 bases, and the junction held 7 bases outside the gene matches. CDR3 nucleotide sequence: TGTGCCAGCAGTTATCAGACTAGCGGGAGAGCGGAGACCCAGTACTTC. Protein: CASSYQTSGRAETQYF.